The 10 T cell receptor beta chains given below trace back to one sample, sequenced in a study of identical twins. One entry per CDR3 protein, called by TCRdb with MiXCR from the 5' RACE reads. The table lists a few hundred thousand distinct CDR3 sequences, about 8% of them singletons, with over 2.5% in the top ten. These data also formed part of another study, on yellow fever vaccine responses in identical twins.

Sequencing was performed on CD8+ T cells sorted from blood. The receptor set was obtained from a woman aged 18 to 35 in good health.

This clonotype was detected ten times or more. The chain is built from TRBV21-1 and TRBJ2-7; the D call of TRBD1 is as the table states it, not checked on the DNA. TRBV21-1 has pseudogene status. This CDR3 contains 17 residues. In DNA, the CDR3 is TGTGCCAGCAGCAAAGTTGGGACAGAATTAAGGGCCTACGAGCAGTACTTC. Its protein is CASSKVGTELRAYEQYF.

The chain combines TRBV4-1 with TRBJ1-1; 7 nucleotides agree with TRBD1. The germline gives CDR1 MGHRA, CDR2 YSYEKL. The CDR3 is 13 amino acids. J was trimmed by 6 bases and V by 3 bases; bases with no gene match: 4. The CDR3, as DNA: TGCGCCAGCAGCCAGACAGGGACGGCTGAAGCTTTCTTT. The encoded protein is CASSQTGTAEAFF.

The chain joins TRBV10-1 to TRBJ2-5, with 9 positions matching TRBD2. The V and J ends lost 2 bases and 2 bases, in that order; junction bases with no gene match: 9. The CDR3 sequence is 17 residues long. Per germline, CDR1 WNHNN and CDR2 SYGVQD (reference sequence). CDR3 sequence: CASSEGPGLAPQETQYF. Written as DNA, the CDR3 is TGCGCCAGCAGTGAGGGTCCGGGACTAGCCCCTCAAGAGACCCAGTACTTC.

This clonotype was seen more than once but under ten times. The J gene is TRBJ2-7, the V gene TRBV29-1; 7 bases line up with TRBD1. This CDR3 has 14 amino acids. CDR1 is SQVTM and CDR2 is ANQGSEA in the germline V gene. V shed 6 bases and J 2 bases; nucleotides not matched to a gene: 10. Here the CDR3 reads CSVYRQGQTYEQYF. The CDR3 DNA follows: TGCAGCGTCTATAGACAGGGACAAACCTACGAGCAGTACTTC.

This chain connects TRBV21-1 to TRBJ2-5; TRBD1, the table's D call, was not compared with the DNA. TRBV21-1 is shown as a pseudogene. The CDR3 length is 13 residues. The CDR3 region is CASSIDRGETQYF. DNA of the CDR3: TGTGCCAGCAGCATTGACAGGGGGGAGACCCAGTACTTC.

There are many counts of this clonotype. This chain connects TRBV12-3 or TRBV12-4 to TRBJ2-7; 8 bases line up with TRBD2. V lost 7 bases and J lost 7; bases outside the gene matches: 12. The CDR3 is 14 amino acids. This CDR3 reads CASTPGGGADEQYF. The CDR3, as DNA: TGTGCCAGCACCCCCGGGGGGGGAGCAGATGAGCAGTACTTC.

The rearrangement joins TRBV12-3 or TRBV12-4 to TRBJ2-2; perhaps TRBD2 as D (6 bases). The CDR3 loop spans 15 amino acids. The V end lost 1 base, the J end lost 4 bases, and 10 bases lay between the germline ends. CDR3 DNA: TGTGCCAGCAGTTTAGGGCTAGCGAGCACCGGGGAGCTGTTTTTT. It specifies CASSLGLASTGELFF.

The sample holds many counts of this clonotype. The rearrangement uses TRBV20-1 and TRBJ1-6; 10 bases align to TRBD1. Germline CDR1 is DFQATT and CDR2 is SNEGSKA (reference sequence). The V and J ends lost 5 bases and 9 bases, in that order; junction bases with no gene match: 13. CDR3 length: 16 amino acids. CDR3 amino acids: CSAAENPGQGSSPLHF. Here the CDR3 DNA reads TGCAGTGCTGCTGAGAATCCGGGACAGGGGTCTTCACCCCTCCACTTT.

In its sample, this clonotype was seen many times. The J gene is TRBJ2-1, the V gene TRBV20-1; TRBD2 matches 7 bases. The CDR3 is 17 amino acids. V shed 1 base, J shed 2 bases, and the junction held 11 bases outside the gene matches. The germline gives CDR1 DFQATT, CDR2 SNEGSKA (reference sequence). CDR3 DNA sequence: TGCAGTGCTAGAGTCGGTCTTGCGGGAGACCCCTACAATGAGCAGTTCTTC. Amino acid sequence: CSARVGLAGDPYNEQFF.

The J gene is TRBJ2-7, the V gene TRBV7-8; 11 positions agree with TRBD2. J gave up 3 bases and V 5 bases, and 3 bases lay outside the gene matches. This CDR3 contains 14 residues. Germline-derived CDR1 and CDR2 are SGHVS and FQNEAQ. The DNA of the CDR3 is TGTGCCAGCAGCATTGGACTAGCGGGCTACGAGCAGTACTTC. It encodes CASSIGLAGYEQYF.